The 6 T cell receptor beta chains reported below all come from one sample, sequenced in a study of human T cells and chemical hapten exposure. TCRdb independently ran MiXCR on the RACE reads; one entry per CDR3 protein. The sample yields about 80,000 distinct CDR3 sequences, approximately 8% seen once. Time point reported: patch test 1, 2 weeks after DPC sensitization. Treatment denoted: therapeutic diphenylcyclopropenone sensitization with weekly scalp DPC. The sequencing used whole blood, collected in connection with sensitization to the hapten diphenylcyclopropenone (DPC). These receptors originate from a young woman with alopecia areata. Some clones in this sample may be carry-over from other donors' samples.

The chain links TRBV6-5 to TRBJ1-1; the D gene is possibly TRBD1 (6 bases). Germline assignment: CDR1 MNHEY and CDR2 SVGAGI. V was shortened by 4 bases and J by 0 bases, with 12 bases between the two germline ends. The CDR3 is made up of 15 amino acids. This chain's CDR3 is CASSSPTGMNTEAFF. CDR3 in DNA: TGTGCCAGCAGTTCTCCGACAGGTATGAACACTGAAGCTTTCTTT.

This sequence joins TRBV5-1 and TRBJ1-2; D not resolved. Germline V gene lookup returns CDR1 SGHRS and CDR2 YFSETQ. This CDR3 comprises 14 residues. Trimming shortened V by 3 bases and J by 4 bases, and 13 bases separated the two germline ends. CDR3 nucleotide sequence: TGCGCCAGCAGCTCCGAGGGCTCGGCCTATGGCTACACCTTC. Translated, it gives CASSSEGSAYGYTF. The full variable domain, with the rest looked up from reference TRBV5-1 and TRBJ1-2, is KAGVTQTPRYLIKTRGQQVTLSCSPISGHRSVSWYQQTPGQGLQFLFEYFSETQRNKGNFPGRFSGRQFSNSRSEMNVSTLELGDSALYLCASSSEGSAYGYTFGSGTRLTVV.

Turning to this clonotype: A much larger clone lies a single base off, so this may be a read error. V gene TRBV15 combines with J gene TRBJ1-1; D is undetermined. Germline lookup yields CDR1 LNHNV and CDR2 YYDKDF (reference sequence). This CDR3 region has 16 residues. This CDR3 reads CATSNPGPTMNSEAFF. CDR3 coding DNA: TGTGCCACCAGCAATCCTGGGCCTACTATGAACAGTGAAGCTTTCTTT.

A few counts support this clonotype. V gene TRBV20-1 combines with J gene TRBJ1-5; D unresolved. V was shortened by 5 bases and J by 0 bases, with 5 bases between the two germline ends. Germline CDR1 DFQATT, CDR2 SNEGSKA (reference sequence). There are 12 residues in the CDR3. Written as DNA, the CDR3 is TGCAGTGCTTCGTATAGCAATCAGCCCCAGCATTTT. Encoded protein: CSASYSNQPQHF.

This clonotype was counted many times. For the CDR3, the DNA is TGCAGTGCTAGGTCACCCCTGTACTTGGACACTGAAGCTTTCTTT. This sequence encodes CSARSPLYLDTEAFF. The chain recombines TRBV20-1 with TRBJ1-1; no definite D call. Per germline, CDR1 DFQATT and CDR2 SNEGSKA (reference sequence). Trimming stripped 3 bases from V and 3 bases from J, with 17 bases between. The CDR3 extends over 15 amino acids.

The sample holds many counts of this clonotype. The chain uses TRBV6-1 and TRBJ2-3, with TRBD1 as a possible D gene (5 bases). CDR3 length: 15 residues. The V end was cut by 0 bases, the J end by 3 bases, with 10 bases between. From germline, CDR1 is MNHNS and CDR2 SASEGT. The CDR3 loop reads CASSEAGDQTDTQYF. In nucleotides, the CDR3 is TGTGCCAGCAGTGAAGCAGGGGATCAAACAGATACGCAGTATTTT.